These 32 T cell receptor beta chains were all obtained from the same sample, sequenced in a study of blood T cell repertoires in COVID-19. Repertoires were generated with immunoSEQ multiplex PCR, while TCRdb's copy carries only in-frame clones and drops some. The table includes some 66,000 clones, 93% detected once. Sequencing was carried out using peripheral blood. These receptors all stem from a man in his 70s with active COVID-19.

The rearrangement joins TRBV19 to TRBJ2-3, with D perhaps TRBD1 (7 bases). Looked up from germline, CDR1 is LNHDA and CDR2 is SQIVND (reference sequence). Trimming shortened V by 4 bases and J by 0 bases, and 11 bases separated the two germline ends. The CDR3 loop spans 15 amino acids. Here the CDR3 reads CASSTTGTSTDTQYF. The CDR3 DNA follows: TGTGCCAGTAGTACGACAGGGACTAGCACAGATACGCAGTATTTT. Combining the CDR3 with reference TRBV19 and TRBJ2-3 gives the whole variable domain DGGITQSPKYLFRKEGQNVTLSCEQNLNHDAMYWYRQDPGQGLRLIYYSQIVNDFQKGDIAEGYSVSREKKESFPLTVTSAQKNPTAFYLCASSTTGTSTDTQYFGPGTRLTVL.

This chain connects TRBV13 to TRBJ2-1, with 8 nucleotides matching TRBD1. The trim removed 2 bases at V and 3 bases at J, leaving 0 bases unmatched. Germline-derived CDR1 and CDR2 are PRHDT and FYEKMQ (reference sequence). This CDR3 has 14 residues. CDR3 region: CASSLTGGYNEQFF. DNA for the CDR3: TGTGCCAGCAGCTTAACAGGGGGCTACAATGAGCAGTTCTTC.

In this sample, this clone turned up a few times. As DNA, the CDR3 is TGTGCCAGCAGCCCAGATACAGGGGGTCCCCACGAGCAGTACTTC. It encodes CASSPDTGGPHEQYF. The chain carries TRBV5-6 and TRBJ2-7, with TRBD1 matching 8 bases. The V gene's germline CDR1 is SGHDT and CDR2 YYEEEE. With V trimmed by 4 bases and J by 5 bases, 11 bases remained unmatched. The CDR3 is 15 residues long.

The V call is TRBV2, the J call TRBJ1-4; the D is unclear. Germline CDR1 reads SNHLY; CDR2 reads FYNNEI. Trimming left V 7 bases short and J 1 base short, with 10 bases between. The CDR3 loop spans 14 amino acids. CDR3 protein: CASNVAGTNEKLFF. The CDR3 coding sequence is TGTGCCAGCAATGTGGCAGGAACTAATGAAAAACTGTTTTTT.

This sequence joins TRBV7-2 and TRBJ1-2; tentatively, D is TRBD1 (6 bases). CDR3 length equals 15 residues. The V gene's germline CDR1 is SGHTA and CDR2 FQGNSA. V was cut by 5 bases and J by 5 bases, with 18 bases left in between. CDR3 nucleotide sequence: TGTGCCAGCAGCCTTGCTCCAGGGGAACTATATGGCTACACCTTC. Residues: CASSLAPGELYGYTF.

The chain recombines TRBV4-1 with TRBJ1-5; 7 positions match TRBD1. The CDR3 has 16 amino acids. The V gene end was trimmed by 1 base and the J gene end by 5 bases; junction bases not matched to a gene: 8. CDR1 is MGHRA and CDR2 is YSYEKL in the germline V gene. CDR3 sequence (DNA): TGCGCCAGCAGCCAAGTCGACAGGGTGAGGGATCAGCCCCAGCATTTT. This translates into CASSQVDRVRDQPQHF.

V usage is TRBV9 and J usage is TRBJ1-1; D is unresolved. V lost 0 bases to trimming and J lost 1 base, with 10 bases between them. Germline V gene data show CDR1 as SGDLS and CDR2 as YYNGEE. This CDR3 is built from 15 residues. CDR3 amino acids: CASSVVPSGNTEAFF. CDR3 nucleotide sequence: TGTGCCAGCAGCGTAGTTCCCTCGGGGAACACTGAAGCTTTCTTT. The full variable domain, with the rest looked up from reference TRBV9 and TRBJ1-1, is DSGVTQTPKHLITATGQRVTLRCSPRSGDLSVYWYQQSLDQGLQFLIQYYNGEERAKGNILERFSAQQFPDLHSELNLSSLELGDSALYFCASSVVPSGNTEAFFGQGTRLTVV.

The chain recombines TRBV19 with TRBJ2-5; D gene unclear. V lost 3 bases and J lost 1, with 9 bases in between. In germline, CDR1 is LNHDA, CDR2 SQIVND (reference sequence). The CDR3 has 14 amino acids. The CDR3 reads CASSISYSQETQYF. In DNA, the CDR3 is TGTGCCAGTAGTATTTCCTACAGCCAAGAGACCCAGTACTTC.

The rearrangement joins TRBV5-6 to TRBJ1-6; D might be TRBD1 (6 bases). The CDR3 extends over 14 amino acids. The ends were cut back, 0 bases at V and 7 bases at J, with 8 bases in the middle. The germline V gene encodes CDR1 SGHDT and CDR2 YYEEEE. The CDR3 coding sequence is TGTGCCAGCAGCTTGGTAACAGGGAATTCACCCCTCCACTTT. It yields the protein CASSLVTGNSPLHF.

The chain joins TRBV7-9 to TRBJ2-2; D not certain. Germline loops: CDR1 SEHNR, CDR2 FQNEAQ (reference sequence). CDR3 length: 10 residues. The CDR3 DNA is TGTACGGGTGGCACCGGGGAGCTGTTTTTT. Protein: CTGGTGELFF.

The chain is built from TRBV5-1 and TRBJ2-7; perhaps TRBD2 as D (5 bases). Between the trimmed V and J ends, which lost 4 bases and 3 bases, there was a span of 17 bases. The CDR3 is 15 amino acids. Germline lookup yields CDR1 SGHRS and CDR2 YFSETQ. CDR3 sequence reads: CASSEASGGGYEQYF. DNA for the CDR3: TGCGCCAGCAGCGAGGCCTCGGGCGGAGGCTACGAGCAGTACTTC.

The rearrangement joins TRBV28 to TRBJ1-1, with 9 bases fitting TRBD1. This CDR3 is 15 amino acids long. Germline V CDR1 and CDR2: MDHEN, SYDVKM. V was pared by 5 bases and J by 6 bases, with 10 bases of the junction left unmatched. CDR3 DNA sequence: TGTGCCAGCAGTCCACAGGGACAGGGTAAGGCTGAAGCTTTCTTT. Protein product: CASSPQGQGKAEAFF. Looking up the rest from reference TRBV28 and TRBJ1-1 gives the full variable domain: DVKVTQSSRYLVKRTGEKVFLECVQDMDHENMFWYRQDPGLGLRLIYFSYDVKMKEKGDIPEGYSVSREKKERFSLILESASTNQTSMYLCASSPQGQGKAEAFFGQGTRLTVV.

This chain connects TRBV11-3 to TRBJ2-1; a weak D match, TRBD2 (6 bases). The CDR3 loop spans 16 amino acids. Trimming stripped 5 bases from V and 7 bases from J, with 21 bases between. Germline CDR1 SGHNT, CDR2 YENEEA. The CDR3 DNA sequence: TGTGCCAGCAGCCCCCGGGAGCTCCGCTCCGGGAATGAGCAGTTCTTC. Translating it yields CASSPRELRSGNEQFF. The complete variable domain, with remaining parts taken from reference TRBV11-3 and TRBJ2-1, reads EAGVVQSPRYKIIEKKQPVAFWCNPISGHNTLYWYLQNLGQGPELLIRYENEEAVDDSQLPKDRFSAERLKGVDSTLKIQPAELGDSAVYLCASSPRELRSGNEQFFGPGTRLTVL.

V usage is TRBV7-2 and J usage is TRBJ1-2; 9 bases fit TRBD1. The CDR3 totals 14 residues. The V gene's germline CDR1 is SGHTA and CDR2 FQGNSA. V trimming: 2 bases; J trimming: 4 bases; junction bases outside the gene matches: 2. As DNA, the CDR3 is TGTGCCAGCAGCTTACGGGACAGGGTCTATGGCTACACCTTC. This codes for CASSLRDRVYGYTF.

This clone was counted once. CDR3 sequence: CASSFGTGKETQYF. The CDR3, as DNA: TGTGCCAGCAGCTTCGGGACAGGGAAAGAGACCCAGTACTTC. The chain combines TRBV7-3 with TRBJ2-5, with TRBD1 matching 9 bases. Looked up from germline, CDR1 is SGHTA and CDR2 is FQGTGA. J lost 3 bases, V lost 3 bases, and 2 bases had no gene match. The CDR3 consists of 14 residues.

V gene TRBV2 combines with J gene TRBJ2-6; 9 positions agree with TRBD1. Germline assignment: CDR1 SNHLY and CDR2 FYNNEI. V shed 10 bases, J shed 0 bases, and the junction held 7 bases outside the gene matches. This CDR3 comprises 16 residues. CDR3 residues: CATKQGAYSGANVLTF. The CDR3 nucleotides read TGTGCCACTAAACAGGGGGCCTACTCTGGGGCCAACGTCCTGACTTTC.

The gene calls are TRBV3-1 (or the pseudogene TRBV3-2) and TRBJ2-7; 7 positions match TRBD2. This CDR3 is built from 20 residues. The germline V gene encodes CDR1 LGHDT and CDR2 YNNKEL (reference sequence). Trimming at V came to 2 bases and at J to 2 bases, leaving 21 bases not matched to a gene. The CDR3 region has the DNA TGTGCCAGCAGCCAAATTTCTCGGCGTTATTTGCGGGAGCCAGCCTACGAGCAGTACTTC. Its translation: CASSQISRRYLREPAYEQYF.

In this sample, this clone turned up once. The chain joins TRBV5-4 to TRBJ2-1, with TRBD2 matching 8 bases. The germline V gene encodes CDR1 SGHNT and CDR2 YYREEE (reference sequence). The CDR3 sequence is 15 residues long. The trim removed 4 bases at V and 3 bases at J, leaving 6 bases unmatched. The CDR3 nucleotides read TGTGCCAGCAGCCAGGGACTAGGGGACTACAATGAGCAGTTCTTC. Encoded protein: CASSQGLGDYNEQFF.

This chain links TRBV3-1 (or the pseudogene TRBV3-2) with TRBJ2-7; a weak D match, TRBD1 (7 bases). Germline values: CDR1 LGHDT, CDR2 YNNKEL (reference sequence). The ends were cut back, 1 base at V and 7 bases at J, with 11 bases in the middle. This CDR3 has 13 amino acids. The CDR3 nucleotides read TGTGCCAGCAGCCAAGGGCAGGGGGGAGAGCAGTACGTC. As protein: CASSQGQGGEQYV.

This clone has only a few counts. The rearrangement uses TRBV6-2 or TRBV6-3 and TRBJ2-7; D is uncertain. Germline V CDR1 and CDR2: MNHEY, SVGEGT. The CDR3 length is 12 residues. The V and J ends lost 5 bases and 2 bases respectively, with 7 bases between them. The CDR3 is CASSVYAYEQYF. The CDR3, as DNA: TGTGCCAGCAGTGTCTACGCCTACGAGCAGTACTTC.

The chain couples TRBV7-2 to TRBJ2-5, with TRBD2 matching over 8 bases. Germline V gives CDR1 SGHTA, CDR2 FQGNSA. This CDR3 is built from 15 residues. Trimming took 1 base from V and 5 from J; bases not matched to a gene: 6. The CDR3 spells CASSLGLAGWETQYF. The CDR3 bases are TGTGCCAGCAGCTTAGGGCTAGCGGGTTGGGAGACCCAGTACTTC.

The V call is TRBV3-1 (or the pseudogene TRBV3-2), the J call TRBJ2-7; TRBD1 aligns across 9 bases. The V gene's germline CDR1 is LGHDT and CDR2 YNNKEL (reference sequence). V shed 6 bases, J shed 3 bases, and the junction held 6 bases outside the gene matches. The CDR3 consists of 14 residues. The CDR3: CASSTTGGSYEQYF. CDR3 bases: TGTGCCAGCAGTACTACAGGGGGCAGCTACGAGCAGTACTTC.

This clone was observed once. The V gene is TRBV5-1, the J gene TRBJ2-2, with 7 nucleotides matching TRBD1. CDR1 and CDR2 from the germline V gene are SGHRS and YFSETQ. The CDR3 runs 15 residues. Trimming at V came to 3 bases and at J to 9 bases, leaving 11 bases not matched to a gene. CDR3 bases: TGCGCCAGCAGCTCCTCACAGGGGTATCTGAGGGAGCTGTTTTTT. Its translation: CASSSSQGYLRELFF.

This chain connects TRBV2 to TRBJ2-1; 9 bases align to TRBD1. The CDR3 totals 14 residues. The ends lost 3 bases at V and 8 bases at J; junction bases unmatched: 5. Looked up from germline, CDR1 is SNHLY and CDR2 is FYNNEI. The CDR3 spells CASSDYRGLDEQFF. The CDR3 bases are TGTGCCAGCAGTGACTACAGGGGGCTGGATGAGCAGTTCTTC.

The chain combines TRBV5-6 with TRBJ1-1; D remains unclear. V was shortened by 3 bases and J by 4 bases, with 16 bases between the two germline ends. CDR3 size: 15 residues. Germline CDR1 SGHDT, CDR2 YYEEEE. In DNA, the CDR3 is TGTGCCAGCAGCTACCGAAGGAGCTTGAGCACTGAAGCTTTCTTT. It yields the protein CASSYRRSLSTEAFF. The entire variable domain, with the rest obtained from reference TRBV5-6 and TRBJ1-1, is as follows: DAGVTQSPTHLIKTRGQQVTLRCSPKSGHDTVSWYQQALGQGPQFIFQYYEEEERQRGNFPDRFSGHQFPNYSSELNVNALLLGDSALYLCASSYRRSLSTEAFFGQGTRLTVV.

With regard to this clone: Germline and junction disagree at one end, which may indicate a read error. The chain employs TRBV7-9 and TRBJ2-3; the D gene is possibly TRBD2 (6 bases). The CDR3 totals 14 residues. Germline-derived CDR1 and CDR2 are SEHNR and FQNEAQ (reference sequence). CDR3: CASSLGPGTPLMHF. The CDR3 DNA sequence: TGTGCCAGCAGCTTGGGGCCCGGGACTCCCTTGATGCATTTT. The full variable domain, with the rest looked up from reference TRBV7-9 and TRBJ2-3, is DTGVSQNPRHKITKRGQNVTFRCDPISEHNRLYWYRQTLGQGPEFLTYFQNEAQLEKSRLLSDRFSAERPKGSFSTLEIQRTEQGDSAMYLCASSLGPGTPLMHFGPGTRLTVL.

This rearrangement joins TRBV5-1 to TRBJ2-5, with D perhaps matching TRBD1 (6 bases). This CDR3 is 13 amino acids long. V was shortened by 4 bases and J by 2 bases, with 9 bases between the two germline ends. Germline loops: CDR1 SGHRS, CDR2 YFSETQ. CDR3 in amino acids: CASSIGQQETQYF. CDR3 bases: TGCGCCAGCAGCATTGGACAGCAAGAGACCCAGTACTTC.

This chain links TRBV6-2 or TRBV6-3 with TRBJ2-6; D call uncertain. The length of the CDR3 is 16 residues. Germline CDR1 and CDR2: MNHEY and SVGEGT. V was clipped by 6 bases and J by 3 bases, with 15 bases between them. The CDR3 DNA sequence: TGTGCCAGCAGCCGCCCTAATTATGGTGGGGCCAACGTCCTGACTTTC. Residues: CASSRPNYGGANVLTF.

DNA of the CDR3: TGTGCCAGCAGCCATGAATTACAGGGGTTGTATTCACCCCTCCACTTT. Amino acid sequence: CASSHELQGLYSPLHF. This rearrangement joins TRBV5-8 to TRBJ1-6, with 7 bases fitting TRBD1. The CDR3 is 16 amino acids. The ends lost 4 bases at V and 8 bases at J; junction bases unmatched: 12. Looked up from germline, CDR1 is SGHTS and CDR2 is YDEGEE.

Only one count was recorded for this clone. This sequence joins TRBV5-6 and TRBJ2-6, with 8 positions matching TRBD1. After removal of 0 bases from V and 1 base from J, the junction contained 6 bases not matched to a gene. The CDR3 length is 18 residues. The germline V gene has CDR1 SGHDT and CDR2 YYEEEE. In DNA form, the CDR3 reads TGTGCCAGCAGCTTGGTGGACAGGGTGCAGTCTGGGGCCAACGTCCTGACTTTC. Translated, it gives CASSLVDRVQSGANVLTF.

The genes are TRBV20-1 and TRBJ2-3; D is perhaps TRBD1 (5 bases). V was trimmed by 6 bases and J by 5 bases, leaving 9 bases between them. This CDR3 is built from 11 residues. Germline V gives CDR1 DFQATT, CDR2 SNEGSKA (reference sequence). The chain's CDR3 is CSALGVDTQYF. CDR3 sequence (DNA): TGCAGTGCCTTAGGGGTAGATACGCAGTATTTT.

This clone was recorded a few times. The chain combines TRBV7-8 with TRBJ1-2, with 8 bases matching TRBD1. The ends lost 5 bases at V and 6 bases at J; junction bases unmatched: 8. The CDR3 contains 14 residues. The germline gives CDR1 SGHVS, CDR2 FQNEAQ. CDR3 nucleotides: TGTGCCAGCAGCACGTACCTGACAGGGGATGGCTACACCTTC. Encoded protein: CASSTYLTGDGYTF.